This T cell receptor beta chain was profiled in a study of lung T cells in sarcoidosis with Löfgren's syndrome. The CDR3 loop spans 14 amino acids. V lost 2 bases and J lost 7, with 14 bases in between. Germline V gives CDR1 MDHEN, CDR2 SYDVKM. TCRdb re-analysed the reads in MiXCR, keeping a single row per CDR3 protein. The repertoire holds several thousand distinct CDR3 sequences, with around 20% as singletons. This clonotype was found a few times. The chain combines TRBV28 with TRBJ2-5; D might be TRBD2 (6 bases). The receptor was isolated from a human donor with sarcoidosis (Löfgren's syndrome or another form), or a control subject (not recorded which). Sequenced: CD4+ T cells from bronchoalveolar lavage fluid. CDR3 DNA: TGTGCCAGCAGTTTACCCCCTGACGGGGGGACCCAGTACTTC. It translates to CASSLPPDGGTQYF.